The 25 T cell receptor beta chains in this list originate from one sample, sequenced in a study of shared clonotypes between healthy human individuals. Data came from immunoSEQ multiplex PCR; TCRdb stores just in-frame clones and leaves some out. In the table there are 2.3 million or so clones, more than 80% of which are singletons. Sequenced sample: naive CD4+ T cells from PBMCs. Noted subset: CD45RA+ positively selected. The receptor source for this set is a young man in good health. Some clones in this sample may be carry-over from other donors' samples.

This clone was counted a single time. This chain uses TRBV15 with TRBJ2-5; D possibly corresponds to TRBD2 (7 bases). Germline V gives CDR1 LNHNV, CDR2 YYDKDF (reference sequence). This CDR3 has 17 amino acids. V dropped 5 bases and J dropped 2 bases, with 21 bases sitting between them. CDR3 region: CATSPGEGLTGQETQYF. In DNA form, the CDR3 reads TGTGCCACCAGCCCTGGGGAGGGGCTAACAGGGCAAGAGACCCAGTACTTC. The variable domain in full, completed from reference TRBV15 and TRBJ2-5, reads DAMVIQNPRYQVTQFGKPVTLSCSQTLNHNVMYWYQQKSSQAPKLLFHYYDKDFNNEADTPDNFQSRRPNTSFCFLDIRSPGLGDTAMYLCATSPGEGLTGQETQYFGPGTRLLVL.

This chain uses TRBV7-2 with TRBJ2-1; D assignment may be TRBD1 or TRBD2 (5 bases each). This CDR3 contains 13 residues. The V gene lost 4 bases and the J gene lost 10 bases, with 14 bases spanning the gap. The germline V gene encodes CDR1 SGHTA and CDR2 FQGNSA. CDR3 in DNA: TGTGCCAGCAGCTCGGGGCCCTGGCAGGAGCAGTTCTTC. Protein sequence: CASSSGPWQEQFF.

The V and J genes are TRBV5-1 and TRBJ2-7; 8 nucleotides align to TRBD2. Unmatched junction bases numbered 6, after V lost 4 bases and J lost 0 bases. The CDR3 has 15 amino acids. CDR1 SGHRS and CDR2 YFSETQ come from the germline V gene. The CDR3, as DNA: TGCGCCAGCAGCCCGCCCGCGGGAGGCTCCTACGAGCAGTACTTC. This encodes CASSPPAGGSYEQYF.

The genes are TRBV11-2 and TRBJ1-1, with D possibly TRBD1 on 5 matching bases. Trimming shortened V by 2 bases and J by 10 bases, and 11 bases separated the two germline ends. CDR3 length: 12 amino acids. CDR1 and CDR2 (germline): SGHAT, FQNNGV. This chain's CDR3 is CASSLHDSRAFF. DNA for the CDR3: TGTGCCAGCAGCTTACACGACAGTAGAGCTTTCTTT.

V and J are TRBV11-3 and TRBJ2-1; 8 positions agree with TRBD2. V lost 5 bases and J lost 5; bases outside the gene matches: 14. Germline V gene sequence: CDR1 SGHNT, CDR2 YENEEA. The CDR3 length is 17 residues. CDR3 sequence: CASSPGLFSGDDNEQFF. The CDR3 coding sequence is TGTGCCAGCAGCCCGGGACTGTTTAGCGGGGATGACAATGAGCAGTTCTTC.

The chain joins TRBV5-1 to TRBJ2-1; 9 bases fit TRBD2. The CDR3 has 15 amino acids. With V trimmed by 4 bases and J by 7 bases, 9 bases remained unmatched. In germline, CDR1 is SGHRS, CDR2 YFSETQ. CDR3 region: CASSTGTSQANEQFF. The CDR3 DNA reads TGCGCCAGCAGCACTGGGACTAGCCAGGCTAATGAGCAGTTCTTC. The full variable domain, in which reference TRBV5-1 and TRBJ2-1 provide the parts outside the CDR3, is KAGVTQTPRYLIKTRGQQVTLSCSPISGHRSVSWYQQTPGQGLQFLFEYFSETQRNKGNFPGRFSGRQFSNSRSEMNVSTLELGDSALYLCASSTGTSQANEQFFGPGTRLTVL.

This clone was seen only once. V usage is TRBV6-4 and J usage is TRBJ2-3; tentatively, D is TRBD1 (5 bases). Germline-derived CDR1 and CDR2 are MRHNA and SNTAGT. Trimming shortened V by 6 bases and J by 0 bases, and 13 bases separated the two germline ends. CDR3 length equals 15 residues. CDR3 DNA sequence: TGTGCCAGCAGCTCGACCAGGGCCAGCACAGATACGCAGTATTTT. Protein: CASSSTRASTDTQYF.

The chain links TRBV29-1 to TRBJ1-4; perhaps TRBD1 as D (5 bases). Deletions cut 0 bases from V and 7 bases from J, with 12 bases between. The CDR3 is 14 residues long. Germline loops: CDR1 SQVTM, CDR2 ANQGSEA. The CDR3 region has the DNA TGCAGCGTTGAAGATAAAAGGAGGGGTGAAAAACTGTTTTTT. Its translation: CSVEDKRRGEKLFF.

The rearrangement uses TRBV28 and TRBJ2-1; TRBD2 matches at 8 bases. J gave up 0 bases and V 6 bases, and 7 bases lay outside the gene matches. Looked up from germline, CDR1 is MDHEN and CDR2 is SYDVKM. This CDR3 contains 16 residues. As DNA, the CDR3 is TGTGCCAGCAGCACTAGCGGCACCTCCTCCTACAATGAGCAGTTCTTC. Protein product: CASSTSGTSSYNEQFF.

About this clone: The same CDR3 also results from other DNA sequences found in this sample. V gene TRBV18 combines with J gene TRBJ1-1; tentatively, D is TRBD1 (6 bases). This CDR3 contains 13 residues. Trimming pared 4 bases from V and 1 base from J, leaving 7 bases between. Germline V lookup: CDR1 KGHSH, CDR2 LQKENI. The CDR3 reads CASSQDRNTEAFF. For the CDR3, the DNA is TGTGCCAGCTCACAGGACAGGAACACTGAAGCTTTCTTT. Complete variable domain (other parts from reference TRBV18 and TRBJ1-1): NAGVMQNPRHLVRRRGQEARLRCSPMKGHSHVYWYRQLPEEGLKFMVYLQKENIIDESGMPKERFSAEFPKEGPSILRIQQVVRGDSAAYFCASSQDRNTEAFFGQGTRLTVV.

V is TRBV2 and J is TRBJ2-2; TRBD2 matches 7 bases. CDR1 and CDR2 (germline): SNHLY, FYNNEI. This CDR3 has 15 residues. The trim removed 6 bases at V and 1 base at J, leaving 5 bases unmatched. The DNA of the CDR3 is TGTGCCAGCAGATCTGGCGGGGGGAACACCGGGGAGCTGTTTTTT. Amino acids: CASRSGGGNTGELFF.

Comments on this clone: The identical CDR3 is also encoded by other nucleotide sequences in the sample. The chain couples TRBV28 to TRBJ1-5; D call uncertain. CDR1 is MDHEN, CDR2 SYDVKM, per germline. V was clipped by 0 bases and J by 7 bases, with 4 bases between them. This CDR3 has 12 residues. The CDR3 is CASSLWSQPQHF. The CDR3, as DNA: TGTGCCAGCAGTTTATGGAGCCAGCCCCAGCATTTT.

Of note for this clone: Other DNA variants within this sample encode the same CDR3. The CDR3 here is CASSLDRYEQYF. Here the CDR3 DNA reads TGTGCCAGCAGCTTGGACAGGTACGAGCAGTACTTC. The chain employs TRBV5-4 and TRBJ2-7; D is perhaps TRBD1 (5 bases). V was clipped by 0 bases and J by 4 bases, with 5 bases between them. This CDR3 spans 12 amino acids. Germline assignment: CDR1 SGHNT and CDR2 YYREEE (reference sequence).

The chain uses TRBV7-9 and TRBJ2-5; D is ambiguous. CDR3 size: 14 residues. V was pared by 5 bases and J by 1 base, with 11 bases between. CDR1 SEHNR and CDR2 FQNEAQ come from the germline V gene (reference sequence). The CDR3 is CASSRTHSQETQYF. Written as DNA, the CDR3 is TGTGCCAGCAGCCGGACGCACAGCCAAGAGACCCAGTACTTC.

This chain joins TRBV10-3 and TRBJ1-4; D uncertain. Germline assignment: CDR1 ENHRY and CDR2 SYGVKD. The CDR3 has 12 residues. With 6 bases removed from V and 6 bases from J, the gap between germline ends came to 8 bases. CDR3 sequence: CAISAPDEKLFF. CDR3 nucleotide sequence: TGTGCCATCAGCGCCCCGGATGAAAAACTGTTTTTT.

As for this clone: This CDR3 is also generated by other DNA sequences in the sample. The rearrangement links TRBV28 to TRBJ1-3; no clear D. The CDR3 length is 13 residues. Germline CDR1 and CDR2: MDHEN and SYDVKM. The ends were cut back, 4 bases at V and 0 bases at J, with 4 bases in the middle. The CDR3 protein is CASSSPSGNTIYF. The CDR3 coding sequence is TGTGCCAGCAGTTCCCCCTCTGGAAACACCATATATTTT. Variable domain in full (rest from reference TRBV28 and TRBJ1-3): DVKVTQSSRYLVKRTGEKVFLECVQDMDHENMFWYRQDPGLGLRLIYFSYDVKMKEKGDIPEGYSVSREKKERFSLILESASTNQTSMYLCASSSPSGNTIYFGEGSWLTVV.

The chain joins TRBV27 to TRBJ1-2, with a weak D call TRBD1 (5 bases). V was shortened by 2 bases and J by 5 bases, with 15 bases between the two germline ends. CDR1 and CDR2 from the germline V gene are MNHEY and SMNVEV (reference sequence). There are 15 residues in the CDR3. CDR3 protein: CASSLAYGGGYGYTF. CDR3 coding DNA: TGTGCCAGCAGTTTAGCCTACGGGGGGGGATATGGCTACACCTTC.

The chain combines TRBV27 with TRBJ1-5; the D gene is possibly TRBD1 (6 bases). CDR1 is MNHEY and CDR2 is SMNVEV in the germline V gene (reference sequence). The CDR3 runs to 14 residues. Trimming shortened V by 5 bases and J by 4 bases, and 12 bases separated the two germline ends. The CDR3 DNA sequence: TGTGCCAGCAGTAGCCCCGACAGGAATCAGCCCCAGCATTTT. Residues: CASSSPDRNQPQHF.

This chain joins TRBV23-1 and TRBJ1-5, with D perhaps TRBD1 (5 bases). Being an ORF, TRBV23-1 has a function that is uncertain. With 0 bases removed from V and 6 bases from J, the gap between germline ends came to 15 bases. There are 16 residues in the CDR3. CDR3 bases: TGCGCCAGCAGTCAATCGGGTCACAGGACCAGTCAGCCCCAGCATTTT. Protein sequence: CASSQSGHRTSQPQHF.

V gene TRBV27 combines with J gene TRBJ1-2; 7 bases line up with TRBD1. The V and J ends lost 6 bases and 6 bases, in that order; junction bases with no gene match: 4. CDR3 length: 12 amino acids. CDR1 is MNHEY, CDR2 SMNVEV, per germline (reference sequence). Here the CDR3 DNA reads TGTGCCAGCAGATCAGGGGGGGATGGCTACACCTTC. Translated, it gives CASRSGGDGYTF.

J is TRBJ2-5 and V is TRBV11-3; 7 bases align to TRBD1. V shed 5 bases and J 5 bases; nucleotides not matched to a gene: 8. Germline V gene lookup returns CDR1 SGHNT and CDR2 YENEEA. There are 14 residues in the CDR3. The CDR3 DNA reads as TGTGCCAGCAGCGCCCGACAGGGTGGGGAGACCCAGTACTTC. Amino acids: CASSARQGGETQYF.

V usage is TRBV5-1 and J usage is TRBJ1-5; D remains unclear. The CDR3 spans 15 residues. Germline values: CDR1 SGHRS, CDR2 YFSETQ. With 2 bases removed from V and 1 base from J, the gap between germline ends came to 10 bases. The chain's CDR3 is CASSFDGKSNQPQHF. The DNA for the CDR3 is TGCGCCAGCAGCTTTGACGGGAAGAGCAATCAGCCCCAGCATTTT.

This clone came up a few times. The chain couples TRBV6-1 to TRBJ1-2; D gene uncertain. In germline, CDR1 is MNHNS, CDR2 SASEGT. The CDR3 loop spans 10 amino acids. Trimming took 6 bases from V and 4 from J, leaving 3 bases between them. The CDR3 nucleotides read TGTGCCAGCAGGATCTATGGCTACACCTTC. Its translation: CASRIYGYTF.

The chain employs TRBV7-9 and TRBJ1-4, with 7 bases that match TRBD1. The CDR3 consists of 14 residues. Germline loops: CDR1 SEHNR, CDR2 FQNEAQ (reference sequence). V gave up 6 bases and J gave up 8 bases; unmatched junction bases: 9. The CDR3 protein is CASSYGQAQEKLFF. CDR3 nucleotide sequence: TGTGCCAGCAGTTACGGACAGGCACAGGAAAAACTGTTTTTT.

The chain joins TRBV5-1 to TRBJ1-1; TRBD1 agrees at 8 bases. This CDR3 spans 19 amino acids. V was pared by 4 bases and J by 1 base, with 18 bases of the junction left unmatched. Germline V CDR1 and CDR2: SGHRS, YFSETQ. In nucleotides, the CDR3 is TGCGCCAGCAGCCCCCGGTCGGGACAGGAGTCTTCAGCGAACACTGAAGCTTTCTTT. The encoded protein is CASSPRSGQESSANTEAFF. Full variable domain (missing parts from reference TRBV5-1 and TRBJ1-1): KAGVTQTPRYLIKTRGQQVTLSCSPISGHRSVSWYQQTPGQGLQFLFEYFSETQRNKGNFPGRFSGRQFSNSRSEMNVSTLELGDSALYLCASSPRSGQESSANTEAFFGQGTRLTVV.